This passage covers 27 T cell receptor beta chains from one sample sequenced in a study of a mutant IDH1 vaccine in newly diagnosed glioma. Profiling relied on immunoSEQ multiplex PCR, and the TCRdb table lists in-frame clones only, not all of them. Among around 41,000 clones, 75% to 90% were seen once, and the ten largest hold about 1.5%. Documented time point: week 35, safety follow-up. The study gave 300 ug of mutant IDH1 20-mer peptide per vaccine dose, with topical imiquimod. Their target antigens are unknown. This sample comprised PBMCs, obtained from a glioma patient whose treatment included an IDH1 peptide vaccine. These receptors all come from a man aged 40-49 years with glioma.

This rearrangement joins TRBV7-2 to TRBJ1-6; no definite D call. CDR3 length equals 13 residues. The germline V and J ends were trimmed by 7 bases and 7 bases, with 11 bases remaining between them. The germline V gene has CDR1 SGHTA and CDR2 FQGNSA. The CDR3 sequence: CASTPIANSPLHF. CDR3 in DNA: TGTGCCAGCACCCCAATCGCGAATTCACCCCTCCACTTT.

This clone was seen a few times. The V gene is TRBV5-1, the J gene TRBJ2-1, with 12 bases lining up with TRBD2. V dropped 3 bases and J dropped 2; count of bases not matched to a gene: 3. The CDR3 runs 16 residues. CDR1 and CDR2 from the germline V gene are SGHRS and YFSETQ. CDR3 sequence (DNA): TGCGCCAGCAGCTCCCCTAGCGGGAGGGCCTACAATGAGCAGTTCTTC. Encoded protein: CASSSPSGRAYNEQFF.

This clone was detected only once. This rearrangement joins TRBV10-3 to TRBJ2-1; TRBD1 matches 9 bases. The V gene end was trimmed by 3 bases and the J gene end by 6 bases; junction bases not matched to a gene: 6. This CDR3 is 15 amino acids long. Germline V lookup: CDR1 ENHRY, CDR2 SYGVKD. The CDR3 DNA is TGTGCCATCAGTGATGGACAGGGGCGGGCCAATGAGCAGTTCTTC. Translated: CAISDGQGRANEQFF.

The rearrangement links TRBV29-1 to TRBJ2-3, with 12 nucleotides matching TRBD1. V was clipped by 7 bases and J by 2 bases; unmatched bases: 10. The CDR3 has 16 amino acids. Germline CDR1 and CDR2: SQVTM and ANQGSEA. The CDR3 sequence is CSASGPGQGATDTQYF. CDR3 DNA sequence: TGCAGCGCTTCTGGGCCGGGACAGGGGGCCACAGATACGCAGTATTTT.

The chain is built from TRBV1 and TRBJ2-5; the listed D gene, TRBD1, was not tested against the DNA. TRBV1 is reported as a pseudogene. The CDR3 contains 12 residues. DNA for the CDR3: TGCACCAGCGGGGACACCCAAGAGACCCAGTACTTC. Protein sequence: CTSGDTQETQYF.

V is TRBV5-1 and J is TRBJ1-1; TRBD1 matches at 10 bases. CDR1 is SGHRS and CDR2 is YFSETQ in the germline V gene. The CDR3 runs to 15 residues. The V gene end was trimmed by 0 bases and the J gene end by 4 bases; junction bases not matched to a gene: 3. The CDR3 region has the DNA TGCGCCAGCAGCTTGGGACAGGGGGCCGGCACTGAAGCTTTCTTT. Translation gives CASSLGQGAGTEAFF.

The chain couples TRBV19 to TRBJ2-2, with 14 bases matching TRBD2. The germline gives CDR1 LNHDA, CDR2 SQIVND (reference sequence). Germline trimming cut 5 bases from V and 3 bases from J; bases unmatched to any gene: 11. CDR3 length: 19 residues. The CDR3 here is CASSSPGLAGDPDTGELFF. CDR3 coding DNA: TGTGCCAGTAGTTCCCCGGGACTAGCGGGAGATCCGGACACCGGGGAGCTGTTTTTT.

CDR3 residues: CASSLGDREAFF. CDR3 DNA sequence: TGCGCCAGCAGCTTGGGGGACAGGGAAGCTTTCTTT. This chain joins TRBV5-1 and TRBJ1-1; 8 nucleotides match TRBD1. Per germline, CDR1 SGHRS and CDR2 YFSETQ. The V gene end was trimmed by 0 bases and the J gene end by 8 bases; junction bases not matched to a gene: 0. The CDR3 sequence is 12 residues long.

The chain joins TRBV4-1 to TRBJ1-1; D not resolved. This CDR3 comprises 15 residues. CDR1 MGHRA and CDR2 YSYEKL come from the germline V gene. V dropped 4 bases and J dropped 7 bases, with 19 bases sitting between them. CDR3 sequence reads: CASSPQAKETLEAFF. The CDR3 coding sequence is TGCGCCAGCAGCCCCCAAGCCAAGGAAACCCTTGAAGCTTTCTTT.

In its sample, this clone was seen once. The sample carries other DNA sequences with the same CDR3. This chain joins TRBV7-6 and TRBJ1-1, with D perhaps matching TRBD1 (6 bases). The germline V gene has CDR1 SGHVS and CDR2 FNYEAQ. The CDR3 spans 14 residues. Trimming cost V 5 bases and J 0 bases, with 10 bases left between them. The CDR3 DNA reads TGTGCCAGCAGCCCGACAGGTCTGAACACTGAAGCTTTCTTT. Translated, it gives CASSPTGLNTEAFF.

The chain combines TRBV6-1 with TRBJ2-5, with 11 bases lining up with TRBD1. Unmatched junction bases numbered 4, after V lost 5 bases and J lost 5 bases. The germline V gene has CDR1 MNHNS and CDR2 SASEGT. The CDR3 runs to 14 residues. The CDR3 protein is CASSQDRGQETQYF. Here the CDR3 DNA reads TGTGCCAGCAGTCAGGACAGGGGGCAGGAGACCCAGTACTTC.

V usage is TRBV6-5 and J usage is TRBJ2-5; TRBD1 agrees at 8 bases. The ends lost 8 bases at V and 6 bases at J; junction bases unmatched: 5. This CDR3 is built from 12 residues. The germline V gene has CDR1 MNHEY and CDR2 SVGAGI. DNA for the CDR3: TGTGCCAGCGGGACAGGCAGAAAGACCCAGTACTTC. It translates to CASGTGRKTQYF.

J is TRBJ1-2 and V is TRBV9, with D possibly being TRBD1 (5 bases). The CDR3 totals 14 residues. The V end lost 4 bases, the J end lost 6 bases, and 16 bases lay between the germline ends. CDR1 is SGDLS, CDR2 YYNGEE, per germline. CDR3 coding DNA: TGTGCCAGCAGCTTCGGACATCTCGCGGATGGCTACACCTTC. Protein product: CASSFGHLADGYTF.

This chain joins TRBV7-7 and TRBJ2-5, with 12 positions matching TRBD2. The CDR3 is made up of 14 amino acids. Germline V CDR1 and CDR2: SSHAT, FNYEAQ (reference sequence). Here the CDR3 reads CASGLAGGQETQYF. The DNA for the CDR3 is TGTGCTAGCGGGCTAGCGGGAGGGCAAGAGACCCAGTACTTC.

This chain joins TRBV10-1 and TRBJ1-1; the match to TRBD1 covers 7 bases. The germline V gene encodes CDR1 WNHNN and CDR2 SYGVQD (reference sequence). Trimming cost V 2 bases and J 6 bases; bases outside gene matches: 6. The CDR3 is made up of 14 amino acids. CDR3 protein: CASSETGQAPEAFF. DNA of the CDR3: TGCGCCAGCAGTGAGACCGGACAGGCCCCTGAAGCTTTCTTT.

This chain joins TRBV11-2 and TRBJ2-2; D gene ambiguous. The CDR3 is 19 residues long. V was clipped by 5 bases and J by 0 bases, with 22 bases between them. Germline lookup yields CDR1 SGHAT and CDR2 FQNNGV. The CDR3 spells CASSPIRRDKTTNTGELFF. The CDR3 region has the DNA TGTGCCAGCAGCCCAATCCGCCGCGACAAGACAACGAACACCGGGGAGCTGTTTTTT. Using reference TRBV11-2 and TRBJ2-2 for the parts outside the CDR3, the full variable domain is EAGVAQSPRYKIIEKRQSVAFWCNPISGHATLYWYQQILGQGPKLLIQFQNNGVVDDSQLPKDRFSAERLKGVDSTLKIQPAKLEDSAVYLCASSPIRRDKTTNTGELFFGEGSRLTVL.

The genes are TRBV10-3 and TRBJ1-1; D gene ambiguous. The V gene lost 2 bases and the J gene lost 6 bases, with 4 bases spanning the gap. This CDR3 region has 11 residues. From germline, CDR1 is ENHRY and CDR2 SYGVKD. The DNA of the CDR3 is TGTGCCATCAGTGAGGGCCCTGAAGCTTTCTTT. Amino acids: CAISEGPEAFF.

The J gene is TRBJ2-3, the V gene TRBV10-3; 10 bases agree with TRBD1. V was clipped by 4 bases and J by 1 base; unmatched bases: 2. CDR1 is ENHRY and CDR2 is SYGVKD in the germline V gene. The CDR3 loop spans 15 amino acids. CDR3 DNA: TGTGCCATCAGTGCTGGGACAGGGGGCACAGATACGCAGTATTTT. Amino acid sequence: CAISAGTGGTDTQYF.

This sequence joins TRBV29-1 and TRBJ1-2; tentatively, D is TRBD1 (6 bases). The CDR3 runs 15 residues. V lost 6 bases and J 3 bases, leaving 20 bases between the germline ends. Germline CDR1 reads SQVTM; CDR2 reads ANQGSEA. The CDR3 reads CSVSYRVLQDYGYTF. CDR3 nucleotide sequence: TGCAGCGTGTCCTACAGGGTATTGCAGGACTATGGCTACACCTTC.

The V gene is TRBV19, the J gene TRBJ2-2, with TRBD2 matching over 7 bases. The V segment lost 5 bases and the J segment 6 bases; nucleotides outside the gene matches: 15. This CDR3 has 17 amino acids. Looked up from germline, CDR1 is LNHDA and CDR2 is SQIVND (reference sequence). The CDR3 nucleotides are TGTGCCAGTAGTCCCTTTGGGGGGGAAGTTTTCGCCGGGGAGCTGTTTTTT. This sequence encodes CASSPFGGEVFAGELFF. The entire variable domain, with the rest obtained from reference TRBV19 and TRBJ2-2, is as follows: DGGITQSPKYLFRKEGQNVTLSCEQNLNHDAMYWYRQDPGQGLRLIYYSQIVNDFQKGDIAEGYSVSREKKESFPLTVTSAQKNPTAFYLCASSPFGGEVFAGELFFGEGSRLTVL.

The sample holds one count of this clone. The V call is TRBV5-1, the J call TRBJ2-2; possibly TRBD1 or TRBD2 for D (5 bases each). This CDR3 contains 16 residues. From germline, CDR1 is SGHRS and CDR2 YFSETQ. Between the trimmed V and J ends, which lost 2 bases and 0 bases, there was a span of 11 bases. CDR3 sequence: CASSLPGPTNTGELFF. CDR3 in DNA: TGCGCCAGCAGCTTACCGGGACCTACGAACACCGGGGAGCTGTTTTTT.

This clone was observed once. This chain connects TRBV9 to TRBJ2-2; D not resolved. This CDR3 is built from 12 residues. Germline V CDR1 and CDR2: SGDLS, YYNGEE. The V end was cut by 1 base, the J end by 6 bases, with 4 bases between. The CDR3 reads CASSVLAGELFF. The CDR3 nucleotides read TGTGCCAGCAGCGTACTAGCCGGGGAGCTGTTTTTT.

J is TRBJ2-5 and V is TRBV5-4, with no clear D. The CDR3 extends over 13 amino acids. The V end was cut by 1 base, the J end by 1 base, with 5 bases between. Germline values: CDR1 SGHNT, CDR2 YYREEE (reference sequence). CDR3 DNA: TGTGCCAGCAGCTTGCCCTTCCAAGAGACCCAGTACTTC. Amino acids: CASSLPFQETQYF.

This clone was seen only once. The chain couples TRBV5-1 to TRBJ2-3; a possible D gene is TRBD2 (5 bases). This CDR3 comprises 15 residues. The V gene lost 4 bases and the J gene lost 0 bases, with 12 bases spanning the gap. Germline assignment: CDR1 SGHRS and CDR2 YFSETQ. CDR3 region: CASSPWGVSTDTQYF. CDR3 bases: TGCGCCAGCAGCCCATGGGGAGTTAGCACAGATACGCAGTATTTT. Supplemented by reference TRBV5-1 and TRBJ2-3, the full variable domain reads KAGVTQTPRYLIKTRGQQVTLSCSPISGHRSVSWYQQTPGQGLQFLFEYFSETQRNKGNFPGRFSGRQFSNSRSEMNVSTLELGDSALYLCASSPWGVSTDTQYFGPGTRLTVL.

The chain has TRBV28 and TRBJ1-4; TRBD1 matches 8 bases. Germline V gene sequence: CDR1 MDHEN, CDR2 SYDVKM. Trimming took 6 bases from V and 8 from J; bases not matched to a gene: 8. The CDR3 runs 14 residues. The CDR3 loop reads CASRQDRVGEKLFF. The CDR3 coding sequence is TGTGCCAGCAGACAGGACAGGGTAGGGGAAAAACTGTTTTTT.

The rearrangement links TRBV5-4 to TRBJ2-7, with 8 bases matching TRBD1. The CDR3 covers 13 residues. The germline gives CDR1 SGHNT, CDR2 YYREEE (reference sequence). Trimming took 4 bases from V and 5 from J; bases not matched to a gene: 5. The CDR3 spells CASSLTGVNEQYF. The CDR3 DNA reads as TGTGCCAGCAGCCTGACAGGGGTCAACGAGCAGTACTTC.

The rearrangement links TRBV5-5 to TRBJ2-7, with TRBD1 matching over 7 bases. CDR3 size: 12 residues. Germline lookup yields CDR1 SGHKS and CDR2 YYEKEE (reference sequence). V was clipped by 0 bases and J by 10 bases; unmatched bases: 4. The CDR3 here is CASSLVGGAQYF. CDR3 in DNA: TGTGCCAGCAGCTTGGTAGGGGGCGCCCAGTACTTC. The whole variable domain, remainder taken from reference TRBV5-5 and TRBJ2-7, is DAGVTQSPTHLIKTRGQQVTLRCSPISGHKSVSWYQQVLGQGPQFIFQYYEKEERGRGNFPDRFSARQFPNYSSELNVNALLLGDSALYLCASSLVGGAQYFGPGTRLTVT.